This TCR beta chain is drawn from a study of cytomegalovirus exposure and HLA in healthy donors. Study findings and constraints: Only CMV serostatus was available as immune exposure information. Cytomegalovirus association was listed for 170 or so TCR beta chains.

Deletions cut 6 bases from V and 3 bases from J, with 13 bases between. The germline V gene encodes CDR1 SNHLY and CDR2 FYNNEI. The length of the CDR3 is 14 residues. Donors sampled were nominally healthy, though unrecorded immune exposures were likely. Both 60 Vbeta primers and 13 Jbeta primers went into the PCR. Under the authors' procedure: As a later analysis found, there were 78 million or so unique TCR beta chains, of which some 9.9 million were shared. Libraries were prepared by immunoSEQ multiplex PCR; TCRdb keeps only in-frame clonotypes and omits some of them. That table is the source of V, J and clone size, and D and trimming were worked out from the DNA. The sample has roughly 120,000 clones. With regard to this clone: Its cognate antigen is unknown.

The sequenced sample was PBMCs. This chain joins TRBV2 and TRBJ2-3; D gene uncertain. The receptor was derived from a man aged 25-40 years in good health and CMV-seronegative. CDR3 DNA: TGTGCCAGCAGACAGCTTACGGCGACAGATACGCAGTATTTT. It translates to CASRQLTATDTQYF.